Listed below are T cell receptor beta chains from one sample, sequenced in a study of blood T cell repertoires in COVID-19. Repertoires were generated with immunoSEQ multiplex PCR, while TCRdb's copy carries only in-frame clones and drops some. The sample consists of fewer than 400,000 clones, 87% of them appearing once. The sequencing sample was made of PBMCs or T cells enriched from blood (not recorded which). Source of these receptors: a woman between 50 and 59 years old who had recovered from COVID-19. CDR3s include the opening cysteine and the closing phenylalanine or tryptophan. A D gene is named only where the DNA matches it firmly.

j_gene,v_gene,d_gene,CDR3aa
TRBJ2-7,TRBV11-1,TRBD2,CASSSTLLASYEQYF
TRBJ1-1,TRBV3-1/TRBV3-2,TRBD1,CASSQMTGRTEAFF
TRBJ2-2,TRBV7-3,NA,CASSLQALTGELFF
TRBJ1-4,TRBV7-2,NA,CASSSTGATNEKLFF
TRBJ2-7,TRBV5-1,NA,CASSFAGNYEQYF
TRBJ1-1,TRBV5-6,NA,CASSRQAEAFF
TRBJ1-2,TRBV12-5,NA,CASGEVGGYTF
TRBJ2-1,TRBV4-1,TRBD1,CASSRSTGAYNEQFF
TRBJ2-3,TRBV3-1/TRBV3-2,NA,CASTEGLSTDTQYF
TRBJ1-2,TRBV28,TRBD1,CASRKQGETNYGYTF
TRBJ1-6,TRBV30,NA,CAWSVGGGLSPLHF
TRBJ1-2,TRBV3-1/TRBV3-2,NA,CASSLQAYGYTF
TRBJ1-1,TRBV10-3,NA,CAIRVTGSSTEAFF
TRBJ1-2,TRBV12-3/TRBV12-4,TRBD1,CASSLGQRYGYTF
TRBJ1-2,TRBV7-8,TRBD1,CASSYGQGMLGYTF
TRBJ2-7,TRBV7-9,NA,CASSEEREGTYEQYF
TRBJ1-1,TRBV2,NA,CASSRGLGGTEAFF
TRBJ1-3,TRBV19,NA,CASSPQGYSGNTIYF
TRBJ1-6,TRBV25-1,NA,CASIFSPLHF
TRBJ2-2,TRBV5-5,TRBD1,CASSPAGTGYTGELFF
TRBJ2-1,TRBV7-8,NA,CASSSDSFSYNEQFF
TRBJ1-2,TRBV7-9,NA,CASSLAAGRYGYTF
TRBJ1-3,TRBV7-2,TRBD1,CASSLGQGANRNTIYF
TRBJ1-2,TRBV21-1,NA,CASTLGGLHLRYGYTF
TRBJ2-3,TRBV9,NA,CASSNLADYTDTQYF
TRBJ2-7,TRBV24-1,NA,CATSESRDTSYEQYF
TRBJ1-1,TRBV5-1,NA,CASRRTDNTEAFF
TRBJ2-2,TRBV5-6,NA,CASSLEGAGELFF
TRBJ2-1,TRBV3-1/TRBV3-2,TRBD1,CASSRTGTGYNEQFF
TRBJ1-1,TRBV6-2/TRBV6-3,NA,CASSYSTFEAFF
TRBJ1-2,TRBV7-3,TRBD1,CASSPGDRDHYGYTF
TRBJ1-3,TRBV3-1/TRBV3-2,TRBD1,CASSPTGDSGNTIYF
TRBJ2-7,TRBV7-8,NA,CASSFSGYEQYF